This TCR beta chain comes out of a study of cytomegalovirus exposure and HLA in healthy donors. Each donor's status was that of a healthy bone marrow donor. Comment on this clone: Its specificity is unknown.

The PCR contained 60 Vbeta and 13 Jbeta primers. TCRdb's table, derived via immunoSEQ multiplex PCR, lists solely in-frame clones and lacks some. This sample has about 110,000 clones, with over 75% found just once. Regarding the study as a whole: Researchers catalogued about 160 TCR beta chains as cytomegalovirus-associated. What a later analysis reportedly showed was that an Asian-associated ancestry cluster had fewer N-insertions than the approximately 670-donor mean. In a later analysis, DRB1 alleles had the most associated TCRs; HLA-C alleles the fewest.

Trimming at V came to 0 bases and at J to 7 bases, leaving 11 bases not matched to a gene. The germline V gene has CDR1 ENHRY and CDR2 SYGVKD. This CDR3 has 18 amino acids. The TCR originated in a male donor in good health and CMV-seronegative. The rearrangement uses TRBV10-3 and TRBJ2-1, with 11 positions matching TRBD2. The sample taken for sequencing was PBMCs. CDR3 loop: CAISESIIAGGLVNEQFF. The CDR3 DNA reads TGTGCCATCAGTGAGTCGATCATAGCGGGAGGGTTAGTGAATGAGCAGTTCTTC.